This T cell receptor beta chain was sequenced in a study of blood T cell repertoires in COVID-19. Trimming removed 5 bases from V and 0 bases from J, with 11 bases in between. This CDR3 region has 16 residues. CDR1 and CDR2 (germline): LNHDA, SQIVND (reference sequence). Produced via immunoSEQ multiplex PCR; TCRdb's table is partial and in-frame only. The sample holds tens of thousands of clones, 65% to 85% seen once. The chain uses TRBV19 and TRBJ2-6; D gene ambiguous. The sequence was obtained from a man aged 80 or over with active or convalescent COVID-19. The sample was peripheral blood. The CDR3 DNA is TGTGCCAGTAGTCGCGTAAGCTCCTCTGGGGCCAACGTCCTGACTTTC. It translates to CASSRVSSSGANVLTF.